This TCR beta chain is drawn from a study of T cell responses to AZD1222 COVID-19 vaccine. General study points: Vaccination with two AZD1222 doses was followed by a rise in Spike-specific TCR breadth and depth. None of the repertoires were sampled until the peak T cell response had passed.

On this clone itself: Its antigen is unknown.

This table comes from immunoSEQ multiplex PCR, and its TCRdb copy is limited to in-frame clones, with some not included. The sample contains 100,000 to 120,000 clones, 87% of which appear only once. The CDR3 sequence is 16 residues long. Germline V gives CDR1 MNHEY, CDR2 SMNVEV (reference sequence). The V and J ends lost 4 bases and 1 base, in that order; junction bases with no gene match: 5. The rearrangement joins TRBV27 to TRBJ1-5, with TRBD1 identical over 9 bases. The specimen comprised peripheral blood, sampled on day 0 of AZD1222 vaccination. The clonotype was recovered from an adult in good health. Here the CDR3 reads CASSSRTGASNQPQHF. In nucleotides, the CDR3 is TGTGCCAGCAGTTCACGGACAGGGGCAAGCAATCAGCCCCAGCATTTT.